The following is a TCR beta chain sequence with its context. Its antigen remains unidentified. No base quality values were provided; no much bigger clone lies one nucleotide off. Other DNA sequences in the sample encode the same CDR3. Each collaborating institution followed its own protocols to collect whole blood in K2EDTA tubes. For TCRbeta analysis, collaborators shipped samples as frozen whole blood, isolated PBMCs, or DNA extracted from either of those sample types. This record comes from a study of blood T cell repertoires in COVID-19 (dated by TCRdb to 2020 to 2022). Background on the whole study: Samples from collaborators originated in the United States, Italy and Spain and spanned both the acute and convalescent phases of COVID-19. The material from the prospective study consisted of cDNA or gDNA derived from T cells, B-cell-depleted T cells, or PBMCs. A de-identified subject ID, COVID-19 status, age in years and sex were almost always included in the sample metadata. The samples were drawn from the first 160 participants of the ongoing ImmuneRACE study and from 1,254 subjects provided by 6 global collaborators. The repertoires were made available in a free public database intended to serve as a resource for research on the immune response to SARS-CoV-2. Where available, HLA class I and class II types were taken from metadata supplied by the sample provider and were not determined by assay-based typing. Subjects who had been exposed to COVID-19, were actively infected with it, or had recovered from it provided the deeply sampled blood TCRbeta repertoires that made up the dataset. Study-level results and caveats: How much clinical and demographic metadata was included differed by source and by participant, and the metadata was provided uncurated.

TCRbeta CDR3 regions were amplified from genomic DNA by means of the immunoSEQ Assay, a bias-controlled multiplex PCR. In the authors' own workflow: The number of nucleated cells in each sample was estimated from the amplification of reference gene primers within the assay. Sequence reads were collapsed and filtered to measure the absolute abundance of every unique TCRbeta CDR3 rearrangement. Productive Simpson clonality was computed per sample as the square root of Simpson's diversity index over productive rearrangements. The table was pulled from immuneACCESS by TCRdb, which kept in-frame rearrangements only. Such tables lose some clones; where checked, under half of the loss comes from unresolved V genes, and the rest has no known cause. V, J and clone size derive from that table, while D and trimming were established from the DNA sequence. The sample yields a few hundred thousand clones; approximately 89% were counted once. Around 12% of the sample belongs to the ten largest clones.

What was sequenced was peripheral blood. The clonotype was recovered from an older woman with acute or convalescent COVID-19.

The bases are TGTGCCAGCAGTTTTAGAGGCAATCAGCCCCAGCATTTT. Translation gives CASSFRGNQPQHF. The rearranged segments are TRBV27 and TRBJ1-5, with the identity of the D gene unclear. From a lookup of the germline V gene (reference sequence), CDR1 and CDR2 are MNHEY and SMNVEV. Reading from cysteine to phenylalanine, the CDR3 counts 13 amino acids. This entry keeps only the CDR3 DNA: 39 bases, framed from base 1. V was cut back by 3 bases and J by 2 bases, leaving a gap of 5 bases between them.